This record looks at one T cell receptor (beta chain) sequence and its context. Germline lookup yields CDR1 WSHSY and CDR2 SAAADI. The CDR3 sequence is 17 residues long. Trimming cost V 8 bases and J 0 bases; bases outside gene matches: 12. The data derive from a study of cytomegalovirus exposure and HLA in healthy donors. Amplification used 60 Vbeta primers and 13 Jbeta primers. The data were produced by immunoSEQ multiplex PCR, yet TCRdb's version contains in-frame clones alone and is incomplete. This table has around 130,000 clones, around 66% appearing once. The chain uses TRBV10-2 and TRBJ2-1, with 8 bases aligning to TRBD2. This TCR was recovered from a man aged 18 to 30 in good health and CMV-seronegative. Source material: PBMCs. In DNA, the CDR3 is TGCGCCAGCCCCCCCTCCTTAGCGGGGAGCTCCTACAATGAGCAGTTCTTC. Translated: CASPPSLAGSSYNEQFF.